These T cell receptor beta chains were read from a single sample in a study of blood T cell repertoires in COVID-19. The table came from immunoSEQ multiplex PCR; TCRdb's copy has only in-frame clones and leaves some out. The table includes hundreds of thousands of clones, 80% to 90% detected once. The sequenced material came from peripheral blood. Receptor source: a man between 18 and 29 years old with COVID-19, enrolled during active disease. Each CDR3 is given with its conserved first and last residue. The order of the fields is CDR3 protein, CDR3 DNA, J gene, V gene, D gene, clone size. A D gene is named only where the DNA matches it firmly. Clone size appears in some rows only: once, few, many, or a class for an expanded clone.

CDR3 protein: CASSYQVNTEAFF
CDR3 DNA: TGTGCCAGCAGTTACCAGGTGAACACTGAAGCTTTCTTT
J gene: TRBJ1-1
V gene: TRBV27
D gene: .
clone size: .

CDR3 protein: CASSPGQGNQPQHF
CDR3 DNA: TGTGCCAGCTCACCGGGACAGGGCAATCAGCCCCAGCATTTT
J gene: TRBJ1-5
V gene: TRBV18
D gene: TRBD1
clone size: few

CDR3 protein: CASSTDRGRTDTQYF
CDR3 DNA: TGTGCCAGCAGCACCGACAGGGGGCGCACAGATACGCAGTATTTT
J gene: TRBJ2-3
V gene: TRBV7-2
D gene: TRBD1
clone size: .

CDR3 protein: CASSRTSGIYLNSYEQYF
CDR3 DNA: TGTGCCAGCAGTCGGACTAGCGGGATATATTTGAACTCCTACGAGCAGTACTTC
J gene: TRBJ2-7
V gene: TRBV13
D gene: TRBD2
clone size: .

CDR3 protein: CATSDRDQPQHF
CDR3 DNA: TGTGCCACCTCGGACAGGGACCAGCCCCAGCATTTT
J gene: TRBJ1-5
V gene: TRBV7-9
D gene: TRBD1
clone size: .

CDR3 protein: CASSASTGLAKNIQYF
CDR3 DNA: TGTGCCAGCAGCGCCTCTACAGGGCTAGCCAAAAACATTCAGTACTTC
J gene: TRBJ2-4
V gene: TRBV9
D gene: .
clone size: .

CDR3 protein: CASSLEAGGYEQYF
CDR3 DNA: TGTGCCAGCAGCTTGGAAGCGGGAGGCTACGAGCAGTACTTC
J gene: TRBJ2-7
V gene: TRBV5-4
D gene: TRBD2
clone size: .

CDR3 protein: CSASSGTYYEQYF
CDR3 DNA: TGCAGTGCTAGTTCCGGGACATACTACGAGCAGTACTTC
J gene: TRBJ2-7
V gene: TRBV20-1
D gene: .
clone size: .

CDR3 protein: CATAFSGRAYNEQFF
CDR3 DNA: TGTGCCACCGCTTTTAGCGGGAGAGCGTACAATGAGCAGTTCTTC
J gene: TRBJ2-1
V gene: TRBV24-1
D gene: TRBD2
clone size: .

CDR3 protein: CASSSPGGAYNEQFF
CDR3 DNA: TGTGCCAGCAGTTCCCCGGGGGGAGCCTACAATGAGCAGTTCTTC
J gene: TRBJ2-1
V gene: TRBV6-2/TRBV6-3
D gene: TRBD2
clone size: .

CDR3 protein: CASSFSGSNAYNEQFF
CDR3 DNA: TGCGCCAGCAGTTTTAGCGGGAGTAATGCCTACAATGAGCAGTTCTTC
J gene: TRBJ2-1
V gene: TRBV10-1
D gene: TRBD2
clone size: few

CDR3 protein: CASRNPTGISYEQYF
CDR3 DNA: TGTGCCAGCAGAAACCCGACAGGCATCTCCTACGAGCAGTACTTC
J gene: TRBJ2-7
V gene: TRBV2
D gene: .
clone size: .

CDR3 protein: CASSTFADTQYF
CDR3 DNA: TGTGCCAGCAGCACGTTTGCGGATACGCAGTATTTT
J gene: TRBJ2-3
V gene: TRBV7-3
D gene: .
clone size: .

CDR3 protein: CASGAGVSETQYF
CDR3 DNA: TGTGCCAGCGGGGCGGGAGTTAGCGAGACCCAGTACTTC
J gene: TRBJ2-5
V gene: TRBV7-3
D gene: TRBD2
clone size: .

CDR3 protein: CASGLVVAENTDTQYF
CDR3 DNA: TGTGCTAGTGGTTTGGTAGTCGCAGAAAACACAGATACGCAGTATTTT
J gene: TRBJ2-3
V gene: TRBV12-5
D gene: .
clone size: .

CDR3 protein: CASSDRGDEKLFF
CDR3 DNA: TGTGCCAGCAGTGACAGGGGCGATGAAAAACTGTTTTTT
J gene: TRBJ1-4
V gene: TRBV2
D gene: .
clone size: .

CDR3 protein: CASSLSGGPSSYNEQFF
CDR3 DNA: TGTGCCAGCAGCTTGAGTGGCGGCCCGAGCTCCTACAATGAGCAGTTCTTC
J gene: TRBJ2-1
V gene: TRBV5-5
D gene: .
clone size: .

CDR3 protein: CASSQEYSSAGDTQYF
CDR3 DNA: TGTGCCAGCAGCCAAGAGTATTCGAGCGCCGGAGATACGCAGTATTTT
J gene: TRBJ2-3
V gene: TRBV4-2
D gene: .
clone size: .